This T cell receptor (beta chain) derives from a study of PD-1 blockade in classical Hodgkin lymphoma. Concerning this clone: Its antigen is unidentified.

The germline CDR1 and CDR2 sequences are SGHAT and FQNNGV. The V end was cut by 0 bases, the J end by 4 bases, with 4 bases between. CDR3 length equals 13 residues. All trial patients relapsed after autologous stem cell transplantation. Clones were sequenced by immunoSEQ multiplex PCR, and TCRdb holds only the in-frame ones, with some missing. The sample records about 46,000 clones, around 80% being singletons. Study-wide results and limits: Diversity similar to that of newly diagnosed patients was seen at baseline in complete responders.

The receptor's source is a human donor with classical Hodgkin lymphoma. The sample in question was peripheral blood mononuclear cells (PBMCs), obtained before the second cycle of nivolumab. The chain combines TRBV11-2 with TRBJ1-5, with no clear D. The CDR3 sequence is CASSLDANQPQHF. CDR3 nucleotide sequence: TGTGCCAGCAGCTTAGACGCAAATCAGCCCCAGCATTTT.